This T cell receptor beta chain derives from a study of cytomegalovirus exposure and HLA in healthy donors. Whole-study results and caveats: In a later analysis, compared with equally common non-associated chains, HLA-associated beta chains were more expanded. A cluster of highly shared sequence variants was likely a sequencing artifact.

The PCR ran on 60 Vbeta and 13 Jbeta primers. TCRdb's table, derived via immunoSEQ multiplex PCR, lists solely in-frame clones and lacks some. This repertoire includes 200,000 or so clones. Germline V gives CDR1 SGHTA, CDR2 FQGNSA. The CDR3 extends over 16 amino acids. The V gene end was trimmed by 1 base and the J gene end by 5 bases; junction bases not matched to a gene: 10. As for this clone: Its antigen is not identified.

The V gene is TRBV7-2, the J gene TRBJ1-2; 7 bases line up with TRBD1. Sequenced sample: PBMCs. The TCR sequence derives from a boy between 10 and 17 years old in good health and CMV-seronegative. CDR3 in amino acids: CASSLETGRTSYGYTF. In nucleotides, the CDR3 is TGTGCCAGCAGCTTAGAGACAGGGAGAACATCTTATGGCTACACCTTC.